The 21 T cell receptor beta chains listed next were all sequenced from one sample in a study of blood T cell repertoires in COVID-19. TCRdb keeps only in-frame clones here, not all; method: immunoSEQ multiplex PCR. The sample shows fewer than 300,000 clones, 70% to 90% of them seen only once. The source material was peripheral blood. All receptors derive from a woman under 40 with acute or convalescent COVID-19.

This chain joins TRBV2 and TRBJ1-5; D may be TRBD1 (5 bases). Trimming pared 3 bases from V and 0 bases from J, leaving 12 bases between. CDR3 length equals 16 residues. Looked up from germline, CDR1 is SNHLY and CDR2 is FYNNEI. CDR3 amino acids: CASSDGWRGSNQPQHF. CDR3 in DNA: TGTGCCAGCAGTGACGGGTGGAGGGGTAGCAATCAGCCCCAGCATTTT.

A single count supports this clone. The chain has TRBV7-8 and TRBJ2-1, with 15 bases matching TRBD2. The CDR3 spans 17 residues. Unmatched junction bases numbered 6, after V lost 4 bases and J lost 5 bases. CDR1 is SGHVS and CDR2 is FQNEAQ in the germline V gene. This CDR3 is CASSSGLAGGLDNEQFF. CDR3 in DNA: TGTGCCAGCAGCTCAGGACTAGCGGGAGGGCTCGACAATGAGCAGTTCTTC.

The V call is TRBV6-1, the J call TRBJ1-1; D unclear. Germline V lookup: CDR1 MNHNS, CDR2 SASEGT. The CDR3 runs 11 residues. V was clipped by 2 bases and J by 11 bases, with 9 bases between them. CDR3 nucleotide sequence: TGTGCCAGCAGTGAACTAGAGTCGGCTTTCTTT. It encodes CASSELESAFF.

This chain connects TRBV11-3 to TRBJ2-3; no reliable D call. Trimming stripped 0 bases from V and 0 bases from J, with 4 bases between. This CDR3 contains 14 residues. The germline gives CDR1 SGHNT, CDR2 YENEEA. For the CDR3, the DNA is TGTGCCAGCAGCTTAGAGCGGAGCACAGATACGCAGTATTTT. It specifies CASSLERSTDTQYF.

J is TRBJ2-1 and V is TRBV4-3; tentatively, D is TRBD1 (6 bases). V was pared by 5 bases and J by 5 bases, with 13 bases between. The CDR3 runs 14 residues. CDR1 and CDR2 (germline): LGHNA, YSLEER. In nucleotides, the CDR3 is TGCGCCAGCAGCACCCGGAGACAGGACAATGAGCAGTTCTTC. Amino acid sequence: CASSTRRQDNEQFF.

The chain links TRBV25-1 to TRBJ2-2, with a tentative D call TRBD1 (7 bases). The CDR3 has 17 amino acids. Per the germline V gene, CDR1 is MGHDK and CDR2 is SYGVNS. Trimming pared 0 bases from V and 7 bases from J, leaving 18 bases between. The CDR3 protein is CASSEYMAGGFHGELFF. CDR3 in DNA: TGTGCCAGCAGTGAATATATGGCAGGGGGGTTCCACGGGGAGCTGTTTTTT.

The V gene is TRBV6-2 or TRBV6-3, the J gene TRBJ1-1; D possibly corresponds to TRBD1 (5 bases). Germline CDR1 and CDR2: MNHEY and SVGEGT. The CDR3 is 14 residues long. Trimming shortened V by 2 bases and J by 6 bases, and 13 bases separated the two germline ends. CDR3 sequence reads: CASSYAQGRSEAFF. The DNA of the CDR3 is TGTGCCAGCAGTTACGCGCAGGGTCGGTCTGAAGCTTTCTTT.

Only a few counts were recorded for this clone. The gene calls are TRBV5-5 and TRBJ1-5, with 7 bases lining up with TRBD1. This CDR3 is 17 amino acids long. V gave up 4 bases and J gave up 0 bases; unmatched junction bases: 10. Germline V gene lookup returns CDR1 SGHKS and CDR2 YYEKEE (reference sequence). The CDR3 loop is CASSAGGGRYSNQPQHF. The CDR3 DNA reads TGTGCCAGCAGCGCTGGAGGGGGCCGTTATAGCAATCAGCCCCAGCATTTT.

The chain recombines TRBV7-2 with TRBJ2-7; a weak D match, TRBD1 (6 bases). This CDR3 has 14 amino acids. Trimming stripped 2 bases from V and 1 base from J, with 9 bases between. Germline-derived CDR1 and CDR2 are SGHTA and FQGNSA. The CDR3 DNA sequence: TGTGCCAGCAGCTTACGACAGGTTTCCTACGAGCAGTACTTC. Its protein is CASSLRQVSYEQYF.

Only a few counts were recorded for this clone. This rearrangement joins TRBV7-9 to TRBJ2-2; TRBD1 aligns across 12 bases. V trimming: 7 bases; J trimming: 5 bases; junction bases outside the gene matches: 14. The CDR3 loop spans 18 amino acids. Germline lookup yields CDR1 SEHNR and CDR2 FQNEAQ (reference sequence). In nucleotides, the CDR3 is TGTGCCAGCACCAACCCAGGGACAGGGGGCGTAAGGACCGGGGAGCTGTTTTTT. This codes for CASTNPGTGGVRTGELFF. The full variable domain, with the rest looked up from reference TRBV7-9 and TRBJ2-2, is DTGVSQNPRHKITKRGQNVTFRCDPISEHNRLYWYRQTLGQGPEFLTYFQNEAQLEKSRLLSDRFSAERPKGSFSTLEIQRTEQGDSAMYLCASTNPGTGGVRTGELFFGEGSRLTVL.

The V gene is TRBV3-1 (or the pseudogene TRBV3-2), the J gene TRBJ2-5; D not certain. CDR1 LGHDT and CDR2 YNNKEL come from the germline V gene (reference sequence). Between the trimmed V and J ends, which lost 2 bases and 3 bases, there was a span of 4 bases. The CDR3 is made up of 12 amino acids. This CDR3 is CASSQLEETQYF. The CDR3 coding sequence is TGTGCCAGCAGCCAACTAGAAGAGACCCAGTACTTC.

This chain joins TRBV10-3 and TRBJ1-1; weak D call: TRBD1 (5 bases). The V and J ends lost 10 bases and 1 base respectively, with 10 bases between them. Germline V gene sequence: CDR1 ENHRY, CDR2 SYGVKD. This CDR3 is built from 12 residues. The CDR3 sequence is CATKTGNTEAFF. The CDR3 bases are TGTGCCACCAAAACAGGGAACACTGAAGCTTTCTTT.

J is TRBJ2-2 and V is TRBV15, with 10 bases that match TRBD2. CDR1 and CDR2 (germline): LNHNV, YYDKDF (reference sequence). V lost 0 bases, J lost 3 bases, and 4 bases stayed unmatched. The CDR3 is 17 residues long. CDR3 DNA: TGTGCCACCAGCAGAGATCAACTAGCGGGGCACACCGGGGAGCTGTTTTTT. Protein: CATSRDQLAGHTGELFF.

This clone was counted many times. The CDR3 DNA is TGTGCCAGCAGTGTTGCGGCGGGAAGGGAGCAGTACTTC. Its protein is CASSVAAGREQYF. The chain employs TRBV6-4 and TRBJ2-7; the D gene is possibly TRBD2 (6 bases). V was pared by 4 bases and J by 7 bases, with 14 bases between. The CDR3 totals 13 residues. Germline CDR1 reads MRHNA; CDR2 reads SNTAGT.

The chain employs TRBV6-5 and TRBJ2-7; 9 nucleotides line up with TRBD1. The germline gives CDR1 MNHEY, CDR2 SVGAGI. The CDR3 sequence is 12 residues long. Losses at the gene ends were 8 bases for V and 3 bases for J; bases not matched to a gene: 2. The CDR3 sequence: CASGTGNYEQYF. The CDR3 coding sequence is TGTGCCAGCGGGACAGGGAACTACGAGCAGTACTTC.

This clone came up a few times. The rearrangement joins TRBV23-1 to TRBJ2-1; D gene ambiguous. TRBV23-1 is an ORF, and what it does is uncertain. Trimming removed 0 bases from V and 0 bases from J, with 6 bases in between. This CDR3 is built from 15 residues. The CDR3: CASSQSSSSYNEQFF. In nucleotides, the CDR3 is TGCGCCAGCAGTCAATCATCCAGCTCCTACAATGAGCAGTTCTTC.

This chain uses TRBV5-4 with TRBJ2-5; TRBD1 aligns across 12 bases. V lost 0 bases to trimming and J lost 5 bases; unmatched junction nucleotides: 2. CDR3 length equals 15 residues. CDR1 and CDR2 (germline): SGHNT, YYREEE (reference sequence). CDR3 DNA: TGTGCCAGCAGCTTGGTAGGGACAGGGGGCGAGACCCAGTACTTC. Translation: CASSLVGTGGETQYF.

This chain connects TRBV5-6 to TRBJ1-4, with no clear D. Trimming removed 0 bases at V and 13 bases at J, with 10 bases between. The CDR3 contains 12 residues. CDR1 and CDR2 (germline): SGHDT, YYEEEE. CDR3 nucleotides: TGTGCCAGCAGCTTGGACAGTGTAGGACTGTTTTTT. Protein sequence: CASSLDSVGLFF.

The V gene is TRBV7-8, the J gene TRBJ2-1; D possibly corresponds to TRBD2 (6 bases). This CDR3 has 15 residues. From germline, CDR1 is SGHVS and CDR2 FQNEAQ. V was pared by 5 bases and J by 5 bases, with 16 bases between. The CDR3 coding sequence is TGTGCCAGCAGCCCGGGCCTGGGACTGCACAATGAGCAGTTCTTC. This codes for CASSPGLGLHNEQFF.

The chain carries TRBV3-1 (or the pseudogene TRBV3-2) and TRBJ2-2, with TRBD1 identical over 7 bases. This CDR3 comprises 16 residues. V gave up 4 bases and J gave up 0 bases; unmatched junction bases: 5. Germline assignment: CDR1 LGHDT and CDR2 YNNKEL (reference sequence). In nucleotides, the CDR3 is TGTGCCAGCAGCCGTCTCCAGGGGGCGAACACCGGGGAGCTGTTTTTT. The encoded protein is CASSRLQGANTGELFF.

This clone was seen only a few times. This rearrangement joins TRBV19 to TRBJ1-3, with D maybe TRBD1 (6 bases). The CDR3 sequence is 15 residues long. Germline-derived CDR1 and CDR2 are LNHDA and SQIVND (reference sequence). Trimming took off 6 bases at V and 3 bases at J, with 15 bases between the two ends. The CDR3 here is CASRKTGTYGNTIYF. The CDR3 DNA reads as TGTGCCAGTAGGAAAACCGGGACATATGGAAACACCATATATTTT. The full variable domain, in which reference TRBV19 and TRBJ1-3 provide the parts outside the CDR3, is DGGITQSPKYLFRKEGQNVTLSCEQNLNHDAMYWYRQDPGQGLRLIYYSQIVNDFQKGDIAEGYSVSREKKESFPLTVTSAQKNPTAFYLCASRKTGTYGNTIYFGEGSWLTVV.